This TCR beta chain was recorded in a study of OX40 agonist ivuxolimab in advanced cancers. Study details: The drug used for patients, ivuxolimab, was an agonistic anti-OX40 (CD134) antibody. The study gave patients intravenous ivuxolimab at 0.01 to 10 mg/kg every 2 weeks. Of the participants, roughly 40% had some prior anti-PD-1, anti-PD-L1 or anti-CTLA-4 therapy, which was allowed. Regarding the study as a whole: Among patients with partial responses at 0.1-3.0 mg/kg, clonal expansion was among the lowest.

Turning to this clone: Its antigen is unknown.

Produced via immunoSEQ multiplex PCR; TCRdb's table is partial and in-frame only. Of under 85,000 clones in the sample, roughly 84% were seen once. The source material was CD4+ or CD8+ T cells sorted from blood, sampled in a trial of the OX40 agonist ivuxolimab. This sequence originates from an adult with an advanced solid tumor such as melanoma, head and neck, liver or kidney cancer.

Written as DNA, the CDR3 is TGTGCCAGCGGCAGACCTAACTATGGCTACACCTTC. Its protein is CASGRPNYGYTF. The chain carries TRBV6-5 and TRBJ1-2; D remains ambiguous. Trimming left V 8 bases short and J 0 bases short, with 7 bases between. This CDR3 region has 12 residues. Germline CDR1 reads MNHEY; CDR2 reads SVGAGI.